The 15 T cell receptor beta chains below were found in one sample sequenced in a study of regulatory dendritic cells for organ transplantation. Only in-frame clones appear in the TCRdb table, and some are missing; sequencing was by immunoSEQ multiplex PCR. The table lists approximately 35,000 clones, roughly nine tenths of them singletons. The sample consisted of naive CD4+ T cells from blood. Subset denoted: CD45RA+ naive T cells. The receptor set was obtained from a human donor in good health.

This rearrangement joins TRBV5-1 to TRBJ2-7, with D perhaps being TRBD1 or TRBD2 (6 bases each). V dropped 0 bases and J dropped 6 bases, with 16 bases sitting between them. In germline, CDR1 is SGHRS, CDR2 YFSETQ. This CDR3 is built from 15 residues. Here the CDR3 DNA reads TGCGCCAGCAGCTTGGAGGGGGGAAGATCCGTCGAGCAGTACTTC. It specifies CASSLEGGRSVEQYF.

The chain employs TRBV6-6 and TRBJ1-5, with 7 bases aligning to TRBD1. The CDR3 consists of 15 residues. V was pared by 4 bases and J by 0 bases, with 3 bases of the junction left unmatched. The germline V gene has CDR1 MNHNY and CDR2 SVGAGI (reference sequence). The CDR3 loop reads CASSSDRDSNQPQHF. The CDR3 nucleotides read TGTGCCAGCAGTTCAGACAGGGATAGCAATCAGCCCCAGCATTTT.

This chain links TRBV4-1 with TRBJ2-5; D could derive from TRBD1 or TRBD2 (5 bases each). The CDR3 length is 15 residues. Deletions cut 3 bases from V and 4 bases from J, with 15 bases between. CDR1 and CDR2 from the germline V gene are MGHRA and YSYEKL. The CDR3 here is CASSQVNRDVETQYF. In DNA, the CDR3 is TGCGCCAGCAGCCAGGTAAACCGGGACGTAGAGACCCAGTACTTC.

The chain combines TRBV7-9 with TRBJ2-1, with TRBD2 matching over 8 bases. Per germline, CDR1 SEHNR and CDR2 FQNEAQ (reference sequence). J lost 0 bases, V lost 5 bases, and 9 bases had no gene match. There are 17 residues in the CDR3. CDR3 protein: CASSRGLAGSSYNEQFF. The CDR3 DNA follows: TGTGCCAGCAGCCGAGGGCTAGCGGGCTCCTCCTACAATGAGCAGTTCTTC.

The chain is built from TRBV9 and TRBJ2-1; a possible D gene is TRBD1 (6 bases). Germline V gene lookup returns CDR1 SGDLS and CDR2 YYNGEE. CDR3 length: 15 residues. The germline V and J ends were trimmed by 0 bases and 7 bases, with 14 bases remaining between them. CDR3 coding DNA: TGTGCCAGCAGCGTAGGGCACAGGGACAATAATGAGCAGTTCTTC. Amino acids: CASSVGHRDNNEQFF.

V gene TRBV19 combines with J gene TRBJ1-2; 9 positions agree with TRBD1. Trimming at V came to 6 bases and at J to 8 bases, leaving 13 bases not matched to a gene. The CDR3 spans 15 residues. Germline lookup yields CDR1 LNHDA and CDR2 SQIVND (reference sequence). The CDR3 DNA reads TGTGCCAGTAGCCTGGGGAGGGACAGGGCGATCGGCTACACCTTC. Translating it yields CASSLGRDRAIGYTF.

J is TRBJ1-1 and V is TRBV5-8; 7 bases fit TRBD1. The germline V gene has CDR1 SGHTS and CDR2 YDEGEE. V was pared by 4 bases and J by 0 bases, with 6 bases of the junction left unmatched. The CDR3 sequence is 15 residues long. Here the CDR3 reads CASSLAGQMNTEAFF. The DNA of the CDR3 is TGTGCCAGCAGCCTCGCGGGACAGATGAACACTGAAGCTTTCTTT.

The rearrangement joins TRBV6-5 to TRBJ2-3; TRBD1 agrees at 7 bases. The germline V gene encodes CDR1 MNHEY and CDR2 SVGAGI. J was trimmed by 2 bases and V by 6 bases; bases with no gene match: 8. The CDR3 covers 15 residues. The CDR3 DNA reads as TGTGCCAGCAGGAGACCGGGACAGCTCACAGATACGCAGTATTTT. It codes for CASRRPGQLTDTQYF.

The chain employs TRBV7-2 and TRBJ2-1, with D hard to call. The germline V gene encodes CDR1 SGHTA and CDR2 FQGNSA. CDR3 length: 15 residues. The V gene lost 1 base and the J gene lost 6 bases, with 13 bases spanning the gap. CDR3 loop: CASSLGPYRTNEQFF. CDR3 in DNA: TGTGCCAGCAGCTTAGGTCCCTATCGAACCAATGAGCAGTTCTTC.

The chain uses TRBV5-1 and TRBJ2-3, with 11 bases identical to TRBD2. The CDR3 is made up of 20 amino acids. Germline V CDR1 and CDR2: SGHRS, YFSETQ. V trimming: 6 bases; J trimming: 0 bases; junction bases outside the gene matches: 18. The CDR3, as DNA: TGCGCCAGCACCAAACAAATAGCGGGAGGGAACCGTCGAAGCACAGATACGCAGTATTTT. The encoded protein is CASTKQIAGGNRRSTDTQYF.

This chain connects TRBV7-9 to TRBJ2-5, with 8 bases matching TRBD1. The V and J ends lost 5 bases and 4 bases, in that order; junction bases with no gene match: 9. The CDR3 extends over 15 amino acids. Germline V gives CDR1 SEHNR, CDR2 FQNEAQ (reference sequence). CDR3 sequence (DNA): TGTGCCAGCAGCCCTCGGACAGGGCCAGGAGAGACCCAGTACTTC. This encodes CASSPRTGPGETQYF.

The rearrangement uses TRBV7-3 and TRBJ2-3, with 12 bases identical to TRBD2. V dropped 0 bases and J dropped 0; count of bases not matched to a gene: 7. The germline CDR1 and CDR2 sequences are SGHTA and FQGTGA. This CDR3 is 19 amino acids long. CDR3 amino acids: CASSLTSSGRAVSTDTQYF. The CDR3 DNA follows: TGTGCCAGCAGCTTAACGTCTAGCGGGAGGGCCGTTAGCACAGATACGCAGTATTTT.

The chain combines TRBV28 with TRBJ1-4; D uncertain. V lost 4 bases and J lost 5, with 11 bases in between. Germline V gene data show CDR1 as MDHEN and CDR2 as SYDVKM. This CDR3 is built from 14 residues. The CDR3 sequence is CASSYGPRNEKLFF. The CDR3 DNA reads as TGTGCCAGCAGTTATGGACCTCGGAATGAAAAACTGTTTTTT.

The V gene is TRBV11-1, the J gene TRBJ2-3; 12 bases map to TRBD2. This CDR3 is 15 amino acids long. Germline CDR1 reads SGHAT; CDR2 reads FQDESV (reference sequence). V lost 5 bases to trimming and J lost 6 bases; unmatched junction nucleotides: 6. The CDR3 DNA is TGTGCCAGCAGCATCACTCTAGCGGGGGGGGATACGCAGTATTTT. This translates into CASSITLAGGDTQYF.

V is TRBV9 and J is TRBJ2-2, with a weak D call TRBD2 (5 bases). CDR1 and CDR2 from the germline V gene are SGDLS and YYNGEE. This CDR3 has 13 residues. The V and J ends lost 4 bases and 1 base respectively, with 5 bases between them. Here the CDR3 reads CASSRGNTGELFF. CDR3 coding DNA: TGTGCCAGCAGCCGGGGGAACACCGGGGAGCTGTTTTTT.